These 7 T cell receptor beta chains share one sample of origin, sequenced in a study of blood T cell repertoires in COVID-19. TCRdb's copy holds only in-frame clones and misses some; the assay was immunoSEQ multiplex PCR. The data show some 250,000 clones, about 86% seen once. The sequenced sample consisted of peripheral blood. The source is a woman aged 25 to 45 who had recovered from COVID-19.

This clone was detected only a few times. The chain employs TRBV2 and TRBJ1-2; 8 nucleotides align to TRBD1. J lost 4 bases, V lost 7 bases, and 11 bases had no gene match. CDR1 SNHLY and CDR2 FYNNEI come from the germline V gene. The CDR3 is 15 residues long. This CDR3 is CASIPDRDPSYGYTF. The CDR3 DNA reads TGTGCCAGCATCCCGGACAGGGATCCGTCCTATGGCTACACCTTC.

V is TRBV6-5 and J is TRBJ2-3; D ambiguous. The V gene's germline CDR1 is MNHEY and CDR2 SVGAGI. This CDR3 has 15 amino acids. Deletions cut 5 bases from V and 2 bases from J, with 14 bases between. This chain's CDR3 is CASSKTQTTTDTQYF. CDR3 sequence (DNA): TGTGCCAGCAGTAAGACCCAAACTACCACAGATACGCAGTATTTT.

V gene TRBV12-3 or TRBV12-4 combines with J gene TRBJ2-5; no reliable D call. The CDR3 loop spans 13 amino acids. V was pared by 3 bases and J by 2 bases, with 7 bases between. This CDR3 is CASSFPGQETQYF. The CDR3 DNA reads TGTGCCAGCAGTTTCCCGGGTCAAGAGACCCAGTACTTC.

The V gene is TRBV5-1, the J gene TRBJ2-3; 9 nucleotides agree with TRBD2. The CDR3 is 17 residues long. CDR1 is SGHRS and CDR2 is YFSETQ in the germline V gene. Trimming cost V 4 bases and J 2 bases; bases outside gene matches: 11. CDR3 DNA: TGCGCCAGCAGCCCTGTGCGCACTAGCGGGTACACAGATACGCAGTATTTT. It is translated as CASSPVRTSGYTDTQYF.

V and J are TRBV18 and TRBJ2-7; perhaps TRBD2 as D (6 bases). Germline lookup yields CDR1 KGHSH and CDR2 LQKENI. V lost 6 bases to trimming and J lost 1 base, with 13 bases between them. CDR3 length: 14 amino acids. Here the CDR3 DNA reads TGTGCCAGCTCCCCCTTTCGGGGGTCCTACGAGCAGTACTTC. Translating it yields CASSPFRGSYEQYF.

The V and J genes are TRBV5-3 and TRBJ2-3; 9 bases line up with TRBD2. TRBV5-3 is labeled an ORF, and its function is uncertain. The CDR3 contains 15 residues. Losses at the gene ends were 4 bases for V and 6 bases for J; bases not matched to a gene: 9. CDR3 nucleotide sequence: TGTGCCAGAAGCCGCCCCCGGACTAGCGCGGATACGCAGTATTTT. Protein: CARSRPRTSADTQYF.

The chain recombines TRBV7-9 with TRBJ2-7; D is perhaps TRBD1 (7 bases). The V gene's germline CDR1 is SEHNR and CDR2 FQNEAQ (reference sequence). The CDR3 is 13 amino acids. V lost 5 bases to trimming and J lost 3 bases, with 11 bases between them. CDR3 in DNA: TGTGCCAGCAGCCCGCAGGGGGGCTACGAGCAGTACTTC. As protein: CASSPQGGYEQYF.